Presented here are 28 T cell receptor beta chains from one specimen sequenced in a study of T-cell reconstitution after alpha-beta-depleted transplantation in children (TCRdb year 2016). The library was made by PCR. Instrument used: Illumina HiSeq 2500. To normalize quantification of the TCRbeta repertoire, the TCR libraries were built with molecular barcoding that relied on unique molecular identifiers. Using fastp at Q25 and MiXCR, TCRdb reprocessed the public reads and kept productive beta chains. Each CDR3 protein appears once, grouped with its most common genes and DNA. In this sample the table shows a few hundred thousand distinct CDR3 sequences, 10% of which occur a single time. Together, the top ten hold 2% to 3% of the sample. The sequenced sample was PBMCs from the stem cell graft donor, obtained from the stem cell graft. The receptors stem from a human donor who donated a stem cell graft to a child with acute lymphoblastic leukemia.

This clonotype was seen a handful of times. This chain links TRBV9 with TRBJ2-7; a possible D gene is TRBD2 (6 bases). This CDR3 has 15 amino acids. CDR1 SGDLS and CDR2 YYNGEE come from the germline V gene. The V end was cut by 2 bases, the J end by 0 bases, with 12 bases between. The CDR3 spells CASSVEGGASYEQYF. In DNA, the CDR3 is TGTGCCAGCAGCGTGGAGGGTGGGGCCTCCTACGAGCAGTACTTC.

The chain employs TRBV5-1 and TRBJ2-3; D is unclear. From germline, CDR1 is SGHRS and CDR2 YFSETQ. This CDR3 comprises 15 residues. V lost 6 bases, J lost 6 bases, and 20 bases lay in between. This CDR3 reads CASKVQEPWWDTQYF. CDR3 sequence (DNA): TGCGCCAGCAAGGTTCAAGAGCCCTGGTGGGATACGCAGTATTTT.

The rearrangement links TRBV20-1 to TRBJ2-1; 10 bases map to TRBD2. Per the germline V gene, CDR1 is DFQATT and CDR2 is SNEGSKA (reference sequence). The CDR3 covers 21 residues. With 6 bases clipped from V and 7 bases from J, the junction kept 30 bases outside the gene matches. Here the CDR3 DNA reads TGCAGTGCCCACCCCCTAGGTACTATAAACCTAGCGGGAGCGGTGGGGAATGAGCAGTTCTTC. Amino acids: CSAHPLGTINLAGAVGNEQFF.

The table lists this clonotype with a few counts. The rearrangement uses TRBV5-1 and TRBJ2-7, with D maybe TRBD2 (5 bases). The CDR3 covers 15 residues. Germline CDR1 reads SGHRS; CDR2 reads YFSETQ. The germline V and J ends were trimmed by 0 bases and 3 bases, with 13 bases remaining between them. This chain's CDR3 is CASSLGGEMLYEQYF. For the CDR3, the DNA is TGCGCCAGCAGCTTGGGGGGAGAGATGCTCTACGAGCAGTACTTC. Based on the CDR3 plus reference TRBV5-1 and TRBJ2-7, the full variable domain is KAGVTQTPRYLIKTRGQQVTLSCSPISGHRSVSWYQQTPGQGLQFLFEYFSETQRNKGNFPGRFSGRQFSNSRSEMNVSTLELGDSALYLCASSLGGEMLYEQYFGPGTRLTVT.

Comment on this clonotype: Relative to the germline gene, one junction end is altered; a read error may explain this. For the CDR3, the DNA is TGTGCCAGCAGCACCATTCTCCTTGTCGGCCAAAACATGCAGTACTTC. It encodes CASSTILLVGQNMQYF. The chain is built from TRBV5-6 and TRBJ2-4; D unresolved. The length of the CDR3 is 16 residues. CDR1 is SGHDT and CDR2 is YYEEEE in the germline V gene.

This clonotype turned up a few times. The chain uses TRBV7-9 and TRBJ2-5; D is unresolved. CDR3 length equals 16 residues. Trimming cost V 8 bases and J 5 bases, with 24 bases left between them. Germline V gene lookup returns CDR1 SEHNR and CDR2 FQNEAQ (reference sequence). Here the CDR3 DNA reads TGTGCCAGCGCCCAACTAACGGGCCCCAACTGGGAGACCCAGTACTTC. It is translated as CASAQLTGPNWETQYF. Together with reference TRBV7-9 and TRBJ2-5, the CDR3 gives the full variable domain: DTGVSQNPRHKITKRGQNVTFRCDPISEHNRLYWYRQTLGQGPEFLTYFQNEAQLEKSRLLSDRFSAERPKGSFSTLEIQRTEQGDSAMYLCASAQLTGPNWETQYFGPGTRLLVL.

This clonotype was counted only a few times. The chain links TRBV29-1 to TRBJ1-2, with D uncertain. This CDR3 region has 11 residues. Trimming pared 1 base from V and 3 bases from J, leaving 3 bases between. Germline lookup yields CDR1 SQVTM and CDR2 ANQGSEA. CDR3 sequence (DNA): TGCAGCGTTGAAGGGGACTATGGCTACACCTTC. As protein: CSVEGDYGYTF.

This clonotype was seen more than once but under ten times. This rearrangement joins TRBV4-3 to TRBJ2-3, with D possibly TRBD1 on 6 matching bases. V shed 0 bases and J shed 5 bases, with 15 bases lying between them. The CDR3 is made up of 16 amino acids. Germline V CDR1 and CDR2: LGHNA, YSLEER. CDR3 in DNA: TGCGCCAGCAGCCAAGAATACTCAGGGGTTGTAGATACGCAGTATTTT. It encodes CASSQEYSGVVDTQYF.

The gene calls are TRBV5-1 and TRBJ1-5, with 9 bases fitting TRBD1. Unmatched junction bases numbered 4, after V lost 0 bases and J lost 6 bases. The V gene's germline CDR1 is SGHRS and CDR2 YFSETQ. The CDR3 is made up of 15 amino acids. This CDR3 reads CASSLDTGGGQPQHF. DNA for the CDR3: TGCGCCAGCAGCTTGGATACAGGGGGCGGTCAGCCCCAGCATTTT.

This clonotype was counted between two and nine times. The chain joins TRBV20-1 to TRBJ2-4; D ambiguous. The CDR3 totals 15 residues. CDR1 and CDR2 (germline): DFQATT, SNEGSKA (reference sequence). Deletions cut 0 bases from V and 1 base from J, with 10 bases between. DNA of the CDR3: TGCAGTGCTAGAGATCTAACGGGCGCCAAAAACATTCAGTACTTC. The encoded protein is CSARDLTGAKNIQYF.

The chain couples TRBV4-3 to TRBJ2-3; a weak D match, TRBD2 (5 bases). The V end was cut by 2 bases, the J end by 6 bases, with 9 bases between. The CDR3 contains 13 residues. In germline, CDR1 is LGHNA, CDR2 YSLEER. CDR3 sequence reads: CASSQRSGDTQYF. The CDR3 DNA follows: TGCGCCAGCAGCCAACGATCGGGGGATACGCAGTATTTT.

A few counts support this clonotype. The chain uses TRBV13 and TRBJ2-1, with 12 bases that match TRBD2. Trimming cost V 4 bases and J 2 bases; bases outside gene matches: 3. The CDR3 contains 16 residues. Germline CDR1 is PRHDT and CDR2 is FYEKMQ (reference sequence). DNA of the CDR3: TGTGCCAGCAGCTGGAGACTAGCGGGAGCCTACAATGAGCAGTTCTTC. Translated: CASSWRLAGAYNEQFF.

The chain combines TRBV5-1 with TRBJ2-6; no reliable D call. Germline assignment: CDR1 SGHRS and CDR2 YFSETQ. This CDR3 comprises 17 residues. Deletions cut 2 bases from V and 4 bases from J, with 16 bases between. The CDR3 reads CASSLLRAAEGANVLTF. CDR3 bases: TGCGCCAGCAGCTTACTTCGGGCTGCTGAGGGGGCCAACGTCCTGACTTTC.

J is TRBJ2-1 and V is TRBV7-6; tentatively, D is TRBD1 (6 bases). Germline values: CDR1 SGHVS, CDR2 FNYEAQ. V dropped 5 bases and J dropped 4 bases, with 18 bases sitting between them. The CDR3 length is 16 residues. This CDR3 is CASSATQGTRYNEQFF. As DNA, the CDR3 is TGTGCCAGCAGCGCAACACAGGGTACGCGGTACAATGAGCAGTTCTTC.

The V and J genes are TRBV4-3 and TRBJ2-1; tentative D call: TRBD2 (5 bases). The length of the CDR3 is 16 residues. Germline values: CDR1 LGHNA, CDR2 YSLEER. Between the trimmed V and J ends, which lost 0 bases and 5 bases, there was a span of 14 bases. The CDR3 nucleotides are TGCGCCAGCAGCCAAGAAGAATTTTACGGGAACAATGAGCAGTTCTTC. This translates into CASSQEEFYGNNEQFF.

The V call is TRBV12-3 or TRBV12-4, the J call TRBJ1-2, with D possibly matching TRBD1 (5 bases). V gave up 0 bases and J gave up 4 bases, with 9 bases separating them. The CDR3 extends over 14 amino acids. This CDR3 reads CASSLATQVYGYTF. DNA of the CDR3: TGTGCCAGCAGTTTAGCAACACAGGTCTATGGCTACACCTTC.

This chain uses TRBV27 with TRBJ2-3; TRBD1 agrees at 7 bases. Germline V gene lookup returns CDR1 MNHEY and CDR2 SMNVEV (reference sequence). CDR3 size: 16 residues. J lost 2 bases, V lost 0 bases, and 5 bases had no gene match. The CDR3 protein is CASSLSPGGPTDTQYF. For the CDR3, the DNA is TGTGCCAGCAGTTTATCGCCAGGGGGTCCCACAGATACGCAGTATTTT.

V and J are TRBV4-2 and TRBJ1-4; 8 nucleotides line up with TRBD1. V was pared by 4 bases and J by 7 bases, with 8 bases of the junction left unmatched. Germline V gene data show CDR1 as LGHNA and CDR2 as YNFKEQ. The CDR3 loop spans 15 amino acids. The CDR3: CASSPNTGGGEKLFF. CDR3 sequence (DNA): TGTGCCAGCAGCCCAAACACAGGGGGTGGTGAAAAACTGTTTTTT.

This chain joins TRBV10-3 and TRBJ2-7, with D perhaps being TRBD1 or TRBD2 (5 bases each). CDR1 is ENHRY, CDR2 SYGVKD, per germline. The CDR3 is 16 amino acids. With 4 bases removed from V and 7 bases from J, the gap between germline ends came to 23 bases. The DNA for the CDR3 is TGTGCCATCAGTGTCGGGGCTAGCCTACGCCCCCGGGAGCAGTACTTC. It codes for CAISVGASLRPREQYF.

The genes are TRBV25-1 and TRBJ2-1, with 7 bases fitting TRBD2. CDR1 and CDR2 (germline): MGHDK, SYGVNS. The CDR3 loop spans 13 amino acids. With 1 base clipped from V and 12 bases from J, the junction kept 6 bases outside the gene matches. CDR3: CASSELETSRQFF. The CDR3 DNA sequence: TGTGCCAGCAGTGAATTGGAGACTAGCAGGCAGTTCTTC.

The chain recombines TRBV10-3 with TRBJ2-7; unclear D gene. V was cut by 0 bases and J by 7 bases, with 16 bases left in between. The CDR3 consists of 15 residues. Looked up from germline, CDR1 is ENHRY and CDR2 is SYGVKD. The CDR3 sequence is CAISESKLEPREQYF. The CDR3, as DNA: TGTGCCATCAGTGAGTCGAAGCTAGAGCCTAGGGAGCAGTACTTC.

CDR3 residues: CASSVGLAGNEQFF. As DNA, the CDR3 is TGTGCCAGCAGCGTCGGACTAGCAGGGAATGAGCAGTTCTTC. This sequence joins TRBV7-2 and TRBJ2-1, with TRBD2 matching 8 bases. The CDR3 runs to 14 residues. Germline V CDR1 and CDR2: SGHTA, FQGNSA. V lost 5 bases to trimming and J lost 7 bases; unmatched junction nucleotides: 7.

The rearrangement uses TRBV29-1 and TRBJ2-7; D not resolved. CDR1 and CDR2 (germline): SQVTM, ANQGSEA. V lost 1 base to trimming and J lost 0 bases, with 7 bases between them. This CDR3 comprises 13 residues. The CDR3 region has the DNA TGCAGCGTTGAAGGGTTGGACTCCTACGAGCAGTACTTC. Its translation is CSVEGLDSYEQYF.

As regards this clonotype: A much larger clone is a single base away; this may be a read error. J is TRBJ1-5 and V is TRBV7-8; TRBD1 aligns across 8 bases. V trimming: 4 bases; J trimming: 5 bases; junction bases outside the gene matches: 10. Germline CDR1 SGHVS, CDR2 FQNEAQ. CDR3 size: 16 residues. The CDR3 DNA sequence: TGTGCCAGCAGCTCCAGCGGCGGACAGGGCCATCAGCCCCAGCATTTT. This translates into CASSSSGGQGHQPQHF. The full variable domain, rest sourced from reference TRBV7-8 and TRBJ1-5, is GAGVSQSPRYKVAKRGQDVALRCDPISGHVSLFWYQQALGQGPEFLTYFQNEAQLDKSGLPSDRFFAERPEGSVSTLKIQRTQQEDSAVYLCASSSSGGQGHQPQHFGDGTRLSIL.

This clonotype was counted many times. The genes are TRBV7-2 and TRBJ2-1; 8 bases map to TRBD1. The ends lost 4 bases at V and 6 bases at J; junction bases unmatched: 5. Germline V gene lookup returns CDR1 SGHTA and CDR2 FQGNSA. CDR3 size: 14 residues. CDR3 bases: TGTGCCAGCAGCTGGACAGGGTTGGGCAATGAGCAGTTCTTC. It translates to CASSWTGLGNEQFF.

This clonotype turned up a few times. The chain carries TRBV2 and TRBJ2-1, with TRBD2 matching 10 bases. V lost 2 bases to trimming and J lost 1 base; unmatched junction nucleotides: 8. CDR3 length: 18 residues. CDR1 and CDR2 from the germline V gene are SNHLY and FYNNEI. As DNA, the CDR3 is TGTGCCAGCAGTGAACTTTATAGCGGGAGGAATTCCTACAATGAGCAGTTCTTC. Translated, it gives CASSELYSGRNSYNEQFF.

Only a few counts were recorded for this clonotype. This CDR3 is CASSHQGGLFYEQYF. The CDR3 DNA sequence: TGTGCCAGCAGCCATCAGGGCGGACTCTTCTACGAGCAGTACTTC. This sequence joins TRBV4-2 and TRBJ2-7; the D call may be TRBD1 or TRBD2 (5 bases each). Trimming pared 3 bases from V and 3 bases from J, leaving 15 bases between. Germline CDR1 reads LGHNA; CDR2 reads YNFKEQ. The CDR3 covers 15 residues.

This clonotype was seen only a few times. This chain joins TRBV20-1 and TRBJ2-1; D is uncertain. Germline CDR1 and CDR2: DFQATT and SNEGSKA (reference sequence). The length of the CDR3 is 11 residues. Trimming cost V 6 bases and J 3 bases, with 6 bases left between them. The CDR3 DNA reads as TGCAGTGCCGCGAGCTACAATGAGCAGTTCTTC. This translates into CSAASYNEQFF.